This T cell receptor (beta chain) stems from a study of T cells in pancreatic ductal adenocarcinoma. General study results and limits: Tumor samples had fewer productive templates and approximately 7.9-fold fewer unique clonotypes than blood.

In germline, CDR1 is SGHNT, CDR2 YENEEA. The CDR3 totals 12 residues. With 2 bases removed from V and 10 bases from J, the gap between germline ends came to 11 bases. The selected patients with pancreatic ductal adenocarcinoma had surgery but no neoadjuvant therapy. On this clone: The antigen remains undetermined.

The assay was immunoSEQ multiplex PCR, and TCRdb's table has in-frame clones only and misses some. The repertoire includes some 20,000 clones, about 90% of them detected once, and 0.94% sits in the top ten. The sample was PBMCs. This sequence originates from a human donor with pancreatic ductal adenocarcinoma. The gene calls are TRBV11-3 and TRBJ1-1; no clear D gene. The CDR3 loop is CASSLPPRGAFF. CDR3 DNA sequence: TGTGCCAGCAGCTTACCCCCCCGAGGAGCTTTCTTT.